Here is one TCR beta chain with its context. As yet, its antigen is unknown. This CDR3 contains 15 residues. CDR1 and CDR2 (germline): MNHNS, SASEGT. V shed 6 bases and J 0 bases; nucleotides not matched to a gene: 3. These data belong to a study of early T cells in non-severe SARS-CoV-2 infection. Study background: RNA in bulk from unsorted whole blood was sequenced, and chains were unpaired.

Study-wide points: Matching against VDJdb likely underestimated virus-specific expansions, favoring anti-spike CD8.

Each cDNA molecule carried a unique molecular identifier. TCRdb independently ran MiXCR on the 5' RACE reads; one entry per CDR3 protein. The sample has 81,000 or so distinct CDR3 sequences; about 12% are singletons. The V gene is TRBV6-1, the J gene TRBJ2-3, with 10 bases aligning to TRBD2. The source of this sequence is an adult who was a healthcare worker with PCR-confirmed SARS-CoV-2 infection or an uninfected control (not recorded which). Specimen: whole blood. Here the CDR3 reads CASRRTSGSTDTQYF. In DNA, the CDR3 is TGTGCCAGCAGGAGGACTAGCGGTAGCACAGATACGCAGTATTTT.